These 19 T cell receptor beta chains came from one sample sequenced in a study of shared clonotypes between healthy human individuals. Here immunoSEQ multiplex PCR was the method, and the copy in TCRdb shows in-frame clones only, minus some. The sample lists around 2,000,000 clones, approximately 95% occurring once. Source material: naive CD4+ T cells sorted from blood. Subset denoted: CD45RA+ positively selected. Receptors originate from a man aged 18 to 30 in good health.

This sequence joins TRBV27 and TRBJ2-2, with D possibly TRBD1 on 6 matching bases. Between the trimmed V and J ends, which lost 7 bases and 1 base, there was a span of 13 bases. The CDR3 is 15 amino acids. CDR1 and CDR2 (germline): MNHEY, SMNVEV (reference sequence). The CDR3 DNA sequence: TGTGCCAGCACAACCGGCAGGGGGAACACCGGGGAGCTGTTTTTT. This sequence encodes CASTTGRGNTGELFF.

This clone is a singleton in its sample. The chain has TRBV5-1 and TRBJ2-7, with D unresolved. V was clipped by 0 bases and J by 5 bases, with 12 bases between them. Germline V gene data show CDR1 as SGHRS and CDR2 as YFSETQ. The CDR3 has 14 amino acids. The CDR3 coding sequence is TGCGCCAGCAGCTTGGGGTCTCAAGTCAACGAGCAGTACTTC. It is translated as CASSLGSQVNEQYF.

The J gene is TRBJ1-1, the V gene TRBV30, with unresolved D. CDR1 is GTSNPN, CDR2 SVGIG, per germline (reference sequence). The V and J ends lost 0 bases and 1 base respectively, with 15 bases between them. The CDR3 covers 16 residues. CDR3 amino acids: CAWSVTQSKTNTEAFF. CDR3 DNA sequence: TGTGCCTGGAGTGTGACCCAATCTAAGACGAACACTGAAGCTTTCTTT.

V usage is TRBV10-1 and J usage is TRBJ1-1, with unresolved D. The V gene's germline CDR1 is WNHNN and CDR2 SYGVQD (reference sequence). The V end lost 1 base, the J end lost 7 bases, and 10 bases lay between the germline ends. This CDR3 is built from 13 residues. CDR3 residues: CASSEYIGREAFF. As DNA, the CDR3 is TGCGCCAGCAGTGAGTACATAGGTCGTGAAGCTTTCTTT.

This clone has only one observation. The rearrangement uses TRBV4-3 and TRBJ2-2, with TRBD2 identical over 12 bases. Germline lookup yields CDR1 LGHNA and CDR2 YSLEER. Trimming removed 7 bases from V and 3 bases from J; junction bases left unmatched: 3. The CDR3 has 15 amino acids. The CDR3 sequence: CASKASGRDTGELFF. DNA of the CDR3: TGCGCCAGCAAGGCTAGCGGGAGGGACACCGGGGAGCTGTTTTTT.

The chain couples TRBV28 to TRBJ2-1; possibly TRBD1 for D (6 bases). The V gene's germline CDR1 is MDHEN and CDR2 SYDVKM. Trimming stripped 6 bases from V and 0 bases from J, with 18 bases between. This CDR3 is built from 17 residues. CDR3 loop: CASRLLQGQSSYNEQFF. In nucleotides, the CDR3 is TGTGCCAGCAGACTATTGCAGGGGCAAAGCTCCTACAATGAGCAGTTCTTC.

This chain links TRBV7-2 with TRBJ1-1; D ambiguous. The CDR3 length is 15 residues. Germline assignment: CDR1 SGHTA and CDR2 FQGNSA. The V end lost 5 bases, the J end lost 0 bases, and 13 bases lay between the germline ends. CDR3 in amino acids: CASSPGVGLNTEAFF. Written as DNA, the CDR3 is TGTGCCAGCAGCCCCGGAGTTGGGTTGAACACTGAAGCTTTCTTT.

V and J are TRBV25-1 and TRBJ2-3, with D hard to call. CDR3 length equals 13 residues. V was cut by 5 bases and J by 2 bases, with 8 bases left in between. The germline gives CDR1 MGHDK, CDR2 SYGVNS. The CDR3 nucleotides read TGTGCCAGCAGTAGGGCAAACACAGATACGCAGTATTTT. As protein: CASSRANTDTQYF.

This CDR3 reads CASSLDGGYGYTF. DNA for the CDR3: TGTGCCAGCAGTCTCGACGGGGGCTATGGCTACACCTTC. The chain couples TRBV27 to TRBJ1-2; D perhaps matches TRBD1 (5 bases). Germline CDR1 and CDR2: MNHEY and SMNVEV (reference sequence). Trimming left V 5 bases short and J 4 bases short, with 11 bases between. This CDR3 is built from 13 residues.

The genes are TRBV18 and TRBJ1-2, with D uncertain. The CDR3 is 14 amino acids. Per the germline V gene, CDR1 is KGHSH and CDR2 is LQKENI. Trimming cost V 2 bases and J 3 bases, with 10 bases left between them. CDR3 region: CASSPKDAHYGYTF. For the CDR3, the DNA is TGTGCCAGCTCACCAAAGGACGCGCACTATGGCTACACCTTC. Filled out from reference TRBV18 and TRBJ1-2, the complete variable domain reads NAGVMQNPRHLVRRRGQEARLRCSPMKGHSHVYWYRQLPEEGLKFMVYLQKENIIDESGMPKERFSAEFPKEGPSILRIQQVVRGDSAAYFCASSPKDAHYGYTFGSGTRLTVV.

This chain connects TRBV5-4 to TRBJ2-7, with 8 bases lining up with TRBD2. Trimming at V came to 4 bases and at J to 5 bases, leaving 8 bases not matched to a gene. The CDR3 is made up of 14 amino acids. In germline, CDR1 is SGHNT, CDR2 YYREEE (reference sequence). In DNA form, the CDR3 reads TGTGCCAGCAGCACCTCCGGGACTAGTGACGAGCAGTACTTC. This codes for CASSTSGTSDEQYF. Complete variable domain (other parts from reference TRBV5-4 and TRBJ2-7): ETGVTQSPTHLIKTRGQQVTLRCSSQSGHNTVSWYQQALGQGPQFIFQYYREEENGRGNFPPRFSGLQFPNYSSELNVNALELDDSALYLCASSTSGTSDEQYFGPGTRLTVT.

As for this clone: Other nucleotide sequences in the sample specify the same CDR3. CDR3 sequence: CASSLAGSGNTIYF. CDR3 sequence (DNA): TGTGCCAGCAGCTTGGCAGGGTCTGGAAACACCATATATTTT. The V and J genes are TRBV11-2 and TRBJ1-3; weak D call: TRBD1 (5 bases). Germline values: CDR1 SGHAT, CDR2 FQNNGV. Trimming took off 3 bases at V and 1 base at J, with 7 bases between the two ends. This CDR3 is built from 14 residues.

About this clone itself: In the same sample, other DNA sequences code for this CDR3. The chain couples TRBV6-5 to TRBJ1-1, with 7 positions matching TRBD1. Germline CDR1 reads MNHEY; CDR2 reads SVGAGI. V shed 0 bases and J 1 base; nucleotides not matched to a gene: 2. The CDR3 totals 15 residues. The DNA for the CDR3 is TGTGCCAGCAGTTACTCGCGACAGGGGAACACTGAAGCTTTCTTT. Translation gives CASSYSRQGNTEAFF.

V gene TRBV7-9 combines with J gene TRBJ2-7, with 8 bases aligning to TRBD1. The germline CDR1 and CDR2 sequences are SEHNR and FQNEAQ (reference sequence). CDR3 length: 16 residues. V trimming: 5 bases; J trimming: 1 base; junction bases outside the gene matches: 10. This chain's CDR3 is CASSPRQGKSSYEQYF. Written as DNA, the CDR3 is TGTGCCAGCAGCCCCCGACAGGGGAAATCGTCCTACGAGCAGTACTTC.

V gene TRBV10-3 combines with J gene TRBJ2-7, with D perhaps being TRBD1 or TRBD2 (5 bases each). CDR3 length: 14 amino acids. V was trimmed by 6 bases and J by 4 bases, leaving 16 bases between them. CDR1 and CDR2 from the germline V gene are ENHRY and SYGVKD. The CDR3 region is CAIRKDSAGYEQYF. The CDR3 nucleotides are TGTGCCATCAGAAAGGACTCCGCAGGGTACGAGCAGTACTTC.

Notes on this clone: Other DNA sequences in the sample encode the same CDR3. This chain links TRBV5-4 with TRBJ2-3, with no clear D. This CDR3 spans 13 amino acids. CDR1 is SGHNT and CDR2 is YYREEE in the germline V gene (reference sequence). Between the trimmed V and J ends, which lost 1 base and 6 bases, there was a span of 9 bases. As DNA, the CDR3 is TGTGCCAGCAGCTTGCCGGGTCCGGATACGCAGTATTTT. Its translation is CASSLPGPDTQYF.

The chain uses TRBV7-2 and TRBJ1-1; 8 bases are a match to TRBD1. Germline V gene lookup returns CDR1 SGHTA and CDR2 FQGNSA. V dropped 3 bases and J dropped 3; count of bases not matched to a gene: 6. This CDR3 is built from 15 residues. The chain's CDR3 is CASSFTGTGDTEAFF. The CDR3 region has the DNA TGTGCCAGCAGCTTCACCGGGACAGGAGACACTGAAGCTTTCTTT. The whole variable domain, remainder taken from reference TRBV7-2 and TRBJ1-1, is GAGVSQSPSNKVTEKGKDVELRCDPISGHTALYWYRQSLGQGLEFLIYFQGNSAPDKSGLPSDRFSAERTGGSVSTLTIQRTQQEDSAVYLCASSFTGTGDTEAFFGQGTRLTVV.

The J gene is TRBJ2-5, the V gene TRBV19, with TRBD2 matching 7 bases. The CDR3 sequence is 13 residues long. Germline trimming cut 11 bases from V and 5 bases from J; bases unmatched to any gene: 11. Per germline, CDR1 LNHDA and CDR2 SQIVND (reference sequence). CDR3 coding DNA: TGTGCCTCAAGGCCGGGGGGAGGGGAGACCCAGTACTTC. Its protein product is CASRPGGGETQYF.

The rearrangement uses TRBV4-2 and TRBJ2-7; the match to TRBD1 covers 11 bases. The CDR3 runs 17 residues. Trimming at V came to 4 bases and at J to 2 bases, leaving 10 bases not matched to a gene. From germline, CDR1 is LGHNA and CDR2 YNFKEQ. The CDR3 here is CASSPSGQGALAYEQYF. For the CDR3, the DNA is TGTGCCAGCAGCCCATCTGGACAGGGGGCTTTAGCCTACGAGCAGTACTTC.